Listed here are 18 T cell receptor beta chains from one sample, sequenced in a study of vaccination effects on CD4 cells after COVID-19. No cognate antigen is known for these TCRs. Antigen-specific CD4+ T cells were expanded with viral peptide pools in the ViraFEST assay before sequencing. Culturing for around 10 days preceded CD4+ T cell isolation. The assay was immunoSEQ multiplex PCR, and TCRdb's table has in-frame clones only and misses some. The repertoire holds 14,000 or so clones, with around 80% as singletons. Sample: CD4+ T cells from PBMCs cultured with HCoV-229E spike peptides, taken before COVID-19 vaccination. These receptors originate from a human donor who received a COVID-19 vaccine.

This chain links TRBV11-2 with TRBJ2-1, with 10 positions matching TRBD2. Germline CDR1 reads SGHAT; CDR2 reads FQNNGV. The V and J ends lost 2 bases and 0 bases, in that order; junction bases with no gene match: 7. CDR3 size: 18 residues. CDR3 sequence (DNA): TGTGCCAGCAGCTTATTTAGCGGGAGGACCCGCTCCTACAATGAGCAGTTCTTC. Translating it yields CASSLFSGRTRSYNEQFF.

This clone turned up a few times. The gene calls are TRBV18 and TRBJ1-6, with no clear D. In germline, CDR1 is KGHSH, CDR2 LQKENI. The V and J ends lost 4 bases and 11 bases respectively, with 12 bases between them. The CDR3 totals 13 residues. CDR3 sequence reads: CASSRTANTPLHF. The DNA of the CDR3 is TGTGCCAGCTCACGTACCGCCAATACACCCCTCCACTTT. The full variable domain, completed using reference TRBV18 and TRBJ1-6, is NAGVMQNPRHLVRRRGQEARLRCSPMKGHSHVYWYRQLPEEGLKFMVYLQKENIIDESGMPKERFSAEFPKEGPSILRIQQVVRGDSAAYFCASSRTANTPLHFGNGTRLTVT.

The V gene is TRBV11-2, the J gene TRBJ2-3; no clear D. This CDR3 region has 14 residues. Per germline, CDR1 SGHAT and CDR2 FQNNGV. Trimming left V 1 base short and J 5 bases short, with 10 bases between. CDR3 residues: CASSLASSVDTQYF. The CDR3 bases are TGTGCCAGCAGCTTAGCCTCTTCGGTAGATACGCAGTATTTT.

This clone showed up just a few times. The J gene is TRBJ2-2, the V gene TRBV5-1; unclear D gene. Between the trimmed V and J ends, which lost 4 bases and 9 bases, there was a span of 22 bases. CDR1 is SGHRS and CDR2 is YFSETQ in the germline V gene. There are 16 residues in the CDR3. The CDR3 region is CASSLTTTDYGRELFF. As DNA, the CDR3 is TGCGCCAGCAGCCTCACGACAACTGATTATGGTCGGGAGCTGTTTTTT.

The genes are TRBV24-1 and TRBJ1-1; D is unresolved. The V and J ends lost 5 bases and 1 base respectively, with 7 bases between them. Germline CDR1 and CDR2: KGHDR and SFDVKD. The CDR3 consists of 13 residues. This chain's CDR3 is CATSAGKNTEAFF. The CDR3 coding sequence is TGTGCCACCAGTGCTGGAAAGAACACTGAAGCTTTCTTT.

The chain uses TRBV7-9 and TRBJ1-6, with 11 bases aligning to TRBD1. There are 17 residues in the CDR3. V shed 1 base and J 3 bases; nucleotides not matched to a gene: 2. Germline V lookup: CDR1 SEHNR, CDR2 FQNEAQ (reference sequence). The CDR3 DNA reads TGTGCCAGCAGCTTAGGGACAGGGGGCCACTATAATTCACCCCTCCACTTT. It yields the protein CASSLGTGGHYNSPLHF.

This clone was observed once. The V gene is TRBV5-1, the J gene TRBJ2-3, with D tentatively TRBD1 or TRBD2 (5 bases each). Trimming took 4 bases from V and 2 from J, leaving 17 bases between them. The germline CDR1 and CDR2 sequences are SGHRS and YFSETQ. The CDR3 is made up of 16 amino acids. This chain's CDR3 is CASSPGPGLVTDTQYF. The CDR3 DNA is TGCGCCAGCAGCCCTGGTCCGGGGCTAGTCACAGATACGCAGTATTTT.

This clone was seen only once. This chain links TRBV13 with TRBJ1-2; D is uncertain. Germline lookup yields CDR1 PRHDT and CDR2 FYEKMQ (reference sequence). Trimming left V 0 bases short and J 7 bases short, with 9 bases between. This CDR3 has 13 residues. CDR3 region: CASSLGGMGGYTF. The CDR3 DNA follows: TGTGCCAGCAGCTTAGGAGGAATGGGTGGCTACACCTTC.

This chain links TRBV20-1 with TRBJ1-6, with no clear D. Germline values: CDR1 DFQATT, CDR2 SNEGSKA (reference sequence). The CDR3 spans 11 residues. V gave up 5 bases and J gave up 9 bases, with 8 bases separating them. CDR3 loop: CSAWTASPLHF. CDR3 DNA: TGCAGTGCTTGGACGGCTTCACCCCTCCACTTT.

This rearrangement joins TRBV10-3 to TRBJ2-3; a possible D gene is TRBD1 (5 bases). V lost 4 bases, J lost 3 bases, and 8 bases lay in between. Germline lookup yields CDR1 ENHRY and CDR2 SYGVKD. CDR3 length: 13 residues. The CDR3 spells CAISGGPTDTQYF. The CDR3 DNA follows: TGTGCCATCAGTGGGGGCCCAACAGATACGCAGTATTTT.

The chain links TRBV6-5 to TRBJ2-2; D possibly corresponds to TRBD1 (5 bases). Per germline, CDR1 MNHEY and CDR2 SVGAGI. Trimming stripped 4 bases from V and 6 bases from J, with 12 bases between. The CDR3 spans 14 residues. CDR3 residues: CASSFRQISGELFF. DNA for the CDR3: TGTGCCAGCAGTTTCCGACAGATATCCGGGGAGCTGTTTTTT.

The chain is built from TRBV20-1 and TRBJ1-1, with 11 positions matching TRBD1. The length of the CDR3 is 16 residues. Germline CDR1 is DFQATT and CDR2 is SNEGSKA (reference sequence). V was clipped by 3 bases and J by 3 bases; unmatched bases: 9. CDR3 sequence reads: CSASAGQGVFHTEAFF. DNA for the CDR3: TGCAGTGCTAGTGCGGGACAGGGGGTGTTTCACACTGAAGCTTTCTTT.

V is TRBV18 and J is TRBJ2-3; D not certain. CDR3 length: 14 residues. The germline V gene has CDR1 KGHSH and CDR2 LQKENI. Between the trimmed V and J ends, which lost 3 bases and 2 bases, there was a span of 9 bases. This CDR3 is CASSPGWATDTQYF. CDR3 nucleotides: TGTGCCAGCTCACCGGGCTGGGCCACAGATACGCAGTATTTT.

The rearrangement uses TRBV4-3 and TRBJ2-1; 11 positions match TRBD2. The V gene end was trimmed by 4 bases and the J gene end by 4 bases; junction bases not matched to a gene: 6. The CDR3 length is 16 residues. Germline CDR1 reads LGHNA; CDR2 reads YSLEER. CDR3 nucleotides: TGCGCCAGCAGCCCCCTACTAGCGGGGGCTTACAATGAGCAGTTCTTC. Translated: CASSPLLAGAYNEQFF.

The chain is built from TRBV6-5 and TRBJ1-2, with D maybe TRBD1 (5 bases). V lost 2 bases, J lost 8 bases, and 9 bases lay in between. This CDR3 region has 12 residues. The V gene's germline CDR1 is MNHEY and CDR2 SVGAGI. The CDR3 loop reads CASSYRGGGYTF. In nucleotides, the CDR3 is TGTGCCAGCAGTTACAGGGGAGGCGGCTACACCTTC.

CDR3 loop: CASSPDRAYEQYF. The CDR3 nucleotides are TGTGCCAGCTCACCGGACAGGGCCTACGAGCAGTACTTC. The V gene is TRBV18, the J gene TRBJ2-7, with 8 nucleotides matching TRBD1. Per germline, CDR1 KGHSH and CDR2 LQKENI. Trimming cost V 3 bases and J 2 bases; bases outside gene matches: 0. CDR3 size: 13 residues.

The V and J genes are TRBV3-1 (or the pseudogene TRBV3-2) and TRBJ2-1, with 12 bases that match TRBD2. The CDR3 spans 14 residues. The V and J ends lost 6 bases and 7 bases, in that order; junction bases with no gene match: 4. Germline lookup yields CDR1 LGHDT and CDR2 YNNKEL (reference sequence). CDR3 protein: CASRELAGGNEQFF. DNA for the CDR3: TGTGCCAGCAGGGAACTAGCGGGGGGAAATGAGCAGTTCTTC.

The chain joins TRBV27 to TRBJ2-5; the match to TRBD2 covers 15 bases. V was clipped by 5 bases and J by 5 bases; unmatched bases: 6. Germline V gene sequence: CDR1 MNHEY, CDR2 SMNVEV (reference sequence). The CDR3 extends over 16 amino acids. CDR3 nucleotide sequence: TGTGCCAGCAGTCTCCGGACTAGCGGGGGGGTGGAGACCCAGTACTTC. Residues: CASSLRTSGGVETQYF.